The next 13 T cell receptor beta chains were all read from a single sample in a study of T cell responses to AZD1222 COVID-19 vaccine. Profiled with immunoSEQ multiplex PCR; TCRdb holds only in-frame clones, not every one. The table includes about 140,000 clones, 85% to 95% detected once. This specimen consisted of peripheral blood, obtained on day 0 of AZD1222 vaccination. The source of these receptors is an adult in good health.

The chain has TRBV2 and TRBJ1-1; no reliable D call. There are 14 residues in the CDR3. CDR1 is SNHLY, CDR2 FYNNEI, per germline. The V and J ends lost 6 bases and 2 bases respectively, with 13 bases between them. The CDR3: CASRLMDLNTEAFF. In DNA, the CDR3 is TGTGCCAGCAGGCTCATGGACCTAAACACTGAAGCTTTCTTT.

The chain recombines TRBV15 with TRBJ1-6, with a possible D match to TRBD1 (5 bases). The germline gives CDR1 LNHNV, CDR2 YYDKDF (reference sequence). V lost 3 bases, J lost 4 bases, and 19 bases lay in between. The CDR3 loop spans 18 amino acids. The CDR3 nucleotides are TGTGCCACCAGCAGGGGAAAGGCAGGGAACCCGTATAATTCACCCCTCCACTTT. Amino acid sequence: CATSRGKAGNPYNSPLHF.

CDR3 in amino acids: CASSRNREPTYGYTF. CDR3 nucleotides: TGTGCCAGCAGTAGAAACCGGGAACCGACCTATGGCTACACCTTC. V is TRBV6-5 and J is TRBJ1-2; no clear D gene. V gave up 5 bases and J gave up 4 bases, with 17 bases separating them. The CDR3 is 15 residues long. From germline, CDR1 is MNHEY and CDR2 SVGAGI.

This chain joins TRBV5-4 and TRBJ2-1; 12 bases are a match to TRBD2. The CDR3 contains 16 residues. CDR1 and CDR2 from the germline V gene are SGHNT and YYREEE (reference sequence). V lost 2 bases and J lost 8; bases outside the gene matches: 8. For the CDR3, the DNA is TGTGCCAGCAGCTTACGGACTAGCGGGGAACCCCATGAGCAGTTCTTC. This translates into CASSLRTSGEPHEQFF.

J is TRBJ1-2 and V is TRBV10-3; 10 bases agree with TRBD1. The CDR3 length is 16 residues. CDR1 and CDR2 from the germline V gene are ENHRY and SYGVKD. After removal of 7 bases from V and 3 bases from J, the junction contained 11 bases not matched to a gene. The DNA of the CDR3 is TGTGCCATCACCGGCGATCCGACAGGGGGCGACTATGGCTACACCTTC. As protein: CAITGDPTGGDYGYTF.

The rearrangement uses TRBV19 and TRBJ1-1; D is unresolved. Per germline, CDR1 LNHDA and CDR2 SQIVND (reference sequence). V dropped 5 bases and J dropped 3 bases, with 13 bases sitting between them. The CDR3 is 14 residues long. The CDR3 loop is CASSLIRNYTEAFF. Here the CDR3 DNA reads TGTGCCAGTAGTTTGATAAGAAACTACACTGAAGCTTTCTTT.

This clone appeared once. The V gene is TRBV3-1 (or the pseudogene TRBV3-2), the J gene TRBJ2-1; the match to TRBD2 covers 12 bases. The CDR3 loop spans 20 amino acids. Looked up from germline, CDR1 is LGHDT and CDR2 is YNNKEL (reference sequence). V was pared by 1 base and J by 3 bases, with 13 bases of the junction left unmatched. Here the CDR3 reads CASSQGPTSGGLHFYNEQFF. The DNA of the CDR3 is TGTGCCAGCAGCCAAGGGCCGACTAGCGGGGGCCTTCATTTCTACAATGAGCAGTTCTTC.

The rearrangement uses TRBV2 and TRBJ2-3; maybe TRBD1 (5 bases). Germline CDR1 reads SNHLY; CDR2 reads FYNNEI. The CDR3 has 15 amino acids. V lost 1 base and J lost 2, with 10 bases in between. The CDR3 here is CASSEGGPPTDTQYF. CDR3 bases: TGTGCCAGCAGTGAAGGGGGCCCTCCCACAGATACGCAGTATTTT.

This chain links TRBV18 with TRBJ1-3; the D is unclear. With 1 base removed from V and 0 bases from J, the gap between germline ends came to 10 bases. This CDR3 region has 16 residues. The germline gives CDR1 KGHSH, CDR2 LQKENI. Here the CDR3 reads CASSPQIQTSGNTIYF. CDR3 DNA: TGTGCCAGCTCACCACAGATACAAACCTCTGGAAACACCATATATTTT.

This clone appeared once. The J gene is TRBJ2-2, the V gene TRBV5-6; the match to TRBD2 covers 9 bases. This CDR3 contains 18 residues. J was trimmed by 0 bases and V by 0 bases; bases with no gene match: 6. The germline V gene has CDR1 SGHDT and CDR2 YYEEEE. The CDR3: CASSLGAPSGANTGELFF. The CDR3 DNA reads as TGTGCCAGCAGCTTGGGGGCCCCTAGCGGGGCGAACACCGGGGAGCTGTTTTTT.

This chain joins TRBV4-1 and TRBJ2-5; no reliable D call. The CDR3 extends over 15 amino acids. In germline, CDR1 is MGHRA, CDR2 YSYEKL. Trimming shortened V by 0 bases and J by 4 bases, and 12 bases separated the two germline ends. Here the CDR3 DNA reads TGCGCCAGCAGCCAAGATCCTCGGTTCCGAGAGACCCAGTACTTC. Protein product: CASSQDPRFRETQYF.

The chain is built from TRBV5-4 and TRBJ2-3, with D possibly being TRBD2 (6 bases). The CDR3 runs to 15 residues. Per the germline V gene, CDR1 is SGHNT and CDR2 is YYREEE (reference sequence). V was pared by 4 bases and J by 5 bases, with 17 bases between. This chain's CDR3 is CASSLQGRNGDTQYF. DNA of the CDR3: TGTGCCAGCAGCCTCCAAGGGAGGAATGGAGATACGCAGTATTTT.

This sequence joins TRBV10-3 and TRBJ1-2; 7 bases map to TRBD1. Germline V lookup: CDR1 ENHRY, CDR2 SYGVKD. J lost 8 bases, V lost 0 bases, and 12 bases had no gene match. CDR3 size: 16 residues. Here the CDR3 reads CAISESADRESRGYTF. CDR3 bases: TGTGCCATCAGTGAGTCAGCCGACAGGGAGTCGAGGGGCTACACCTTC.